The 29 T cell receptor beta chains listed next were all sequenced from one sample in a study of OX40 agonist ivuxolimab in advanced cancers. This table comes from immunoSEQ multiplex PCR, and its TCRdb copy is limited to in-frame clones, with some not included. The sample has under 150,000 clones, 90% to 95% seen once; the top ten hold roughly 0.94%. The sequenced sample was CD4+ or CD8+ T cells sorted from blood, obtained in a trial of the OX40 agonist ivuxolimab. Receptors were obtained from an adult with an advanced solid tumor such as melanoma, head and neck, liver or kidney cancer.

The CDR3 DNA sequence: TGTGCCAGTAGTATAGGGGGAGGAGATGAAAAACTGTTTTTT. Its protein is CASSIGGGDEKLFF. The chain is built from TRBV19 and TRBJ1-4; no clear D gene. CDR3 length: 14 amino acids. Trimming removed 1 base from V and 6 bases from J, with 9 bases in between. Germline CDR1 and CDR2: LNHDA and SQIVND (reference sequence). The full variable domain, with the rest looked up from reference TRBV19 and TRBJ1-4, is DGGITQSPKYLFRKEGQNVTLSCEQNLNHDAMYWYRQDPGQGLRLIYYSQIVNDFQKGDIAEGYSVSREKKESFPLTVTSAQKNPTAFYLCASSIGGGDEKLFFGSGTQLSVL.

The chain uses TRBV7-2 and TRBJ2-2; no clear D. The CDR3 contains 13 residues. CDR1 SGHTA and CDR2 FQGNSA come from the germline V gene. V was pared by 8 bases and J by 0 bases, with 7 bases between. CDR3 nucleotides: TGTGCCAGCTCCAACGCGAACACCGGGGAGCTGTTTTTT. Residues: CASSNANTGELFF.

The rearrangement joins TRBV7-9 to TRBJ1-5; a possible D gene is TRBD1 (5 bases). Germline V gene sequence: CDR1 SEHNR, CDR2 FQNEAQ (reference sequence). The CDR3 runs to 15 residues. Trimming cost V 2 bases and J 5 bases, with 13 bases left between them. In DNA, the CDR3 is TGTGCCAGCAGCTTATCGGGTCCAGGGTATCAGCCCCAGCATTTT. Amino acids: CASSLSGPGYQPQHF.

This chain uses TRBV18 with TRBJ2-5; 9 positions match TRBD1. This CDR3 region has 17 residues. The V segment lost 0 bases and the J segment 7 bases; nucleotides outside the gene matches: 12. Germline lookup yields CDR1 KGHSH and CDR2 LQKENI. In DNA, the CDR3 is TGTGCCAGCTCACCACCCCGACAGGGGGAGGCTTGGGGGACCCAGTACTTC. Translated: CASSPPRQGEAWGTQYF.

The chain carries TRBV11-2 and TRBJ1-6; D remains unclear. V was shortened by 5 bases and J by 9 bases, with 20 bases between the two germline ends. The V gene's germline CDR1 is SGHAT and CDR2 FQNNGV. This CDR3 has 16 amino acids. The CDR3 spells CASSPTPGASSSPLHF. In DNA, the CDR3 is TGTGCCAGCAGCCCTACCCCGGGTGCGAGTAGTTCACCCCTCCACTTT.

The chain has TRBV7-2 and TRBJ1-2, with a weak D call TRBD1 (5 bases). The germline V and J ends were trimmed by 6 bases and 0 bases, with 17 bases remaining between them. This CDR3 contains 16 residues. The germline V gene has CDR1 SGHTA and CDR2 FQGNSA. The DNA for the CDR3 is TGTGCCAGCAGTTACAGAGACAGTTTTCCTAACTATGGCTACACCTTC. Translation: CASSYRDSFPNYGYTF.

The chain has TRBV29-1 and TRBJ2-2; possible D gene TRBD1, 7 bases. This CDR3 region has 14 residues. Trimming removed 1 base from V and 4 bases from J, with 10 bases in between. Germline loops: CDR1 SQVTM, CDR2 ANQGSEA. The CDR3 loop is CSVEAQGGTGELFF. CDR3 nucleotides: TGCAGCGTTGAAGCCCAGGGGGGCACCGGGGAGCTGTTTTTT.

This chain's CDR3 is CATSRDKSAESEAFF. CDR3 nucleotide sequence: TGTGCCACCAGCAGAGACAAGTCCGCAGAGTCGGAAGCTTTCTTT. The rearrangement uses TRBV15 and TRBJ1-1; D remains ambiguous. Trimming cost V 0 bases and J 8 bases, with 16 bases left between them. Germline-derived CDR1 and CDR2 are LNHNV and YYDKDF (reference sequence). The CDR3 runs to 15 residues.

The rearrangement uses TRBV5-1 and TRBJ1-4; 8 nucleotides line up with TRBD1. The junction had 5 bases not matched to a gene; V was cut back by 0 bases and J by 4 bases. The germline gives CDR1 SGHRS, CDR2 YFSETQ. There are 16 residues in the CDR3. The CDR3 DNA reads TGCGCCAGCAGCTTGGGCCAGGGGGCGATTAATGAAAAACTGTTTTTT. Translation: CASSLGQGAINEKLFF.

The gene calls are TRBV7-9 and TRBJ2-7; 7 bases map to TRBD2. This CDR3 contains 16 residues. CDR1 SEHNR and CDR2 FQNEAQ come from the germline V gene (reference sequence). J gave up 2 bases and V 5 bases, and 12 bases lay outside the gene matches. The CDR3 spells CASSPGGTTVPYEQYF. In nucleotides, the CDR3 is TGTGCCAGCAGCCCGGGGGGAACAACGGTCCCCTACGAGCAGTACTTC.

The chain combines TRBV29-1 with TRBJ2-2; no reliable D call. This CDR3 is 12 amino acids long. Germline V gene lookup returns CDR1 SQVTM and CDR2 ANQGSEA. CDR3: CVPSAQTGELFF. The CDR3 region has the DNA TGCGTCCCTTCTGCGCAGACCGGGGAGCTGTTTTTT.

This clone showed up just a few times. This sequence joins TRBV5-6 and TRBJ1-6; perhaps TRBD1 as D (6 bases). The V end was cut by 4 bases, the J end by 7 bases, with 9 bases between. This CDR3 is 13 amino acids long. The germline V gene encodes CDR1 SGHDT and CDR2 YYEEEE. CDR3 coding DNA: TGTGCCAGCAGCGTGGGGGCAAATTCACCCCTCCACTTT. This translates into CASSVGANSPLHF.

The chain's CDR3 is CASSLEAATTYGYTF. CDR3 nucleotide sequence: TGTGCCAGCAGCTTAGAGGCCGCGACGACTTATGGCTACACCTTC. The rearrangement joins TRBV11-2 to TRBJ1-2; D gene unclear. V lost 0 bases, J lost 5 bases, and 13 bases lay in between. The CDR3 spans 15 residues. CDR1 is SGHAT, CDR2 FQNNGV, per germline. Looking up the rest from reference TRBV11-2 and TRBJ1-2 gives the full variable domain: EAGVAQSPRYKIIEKRQSVAFWCNPISGHATLYWYQQILGQGPKLLIQFQNNGVVDDSQLPKDRFSAERLKGVDSTLKIQPAKLEDSAVYLCASSLEAATTYGYTFGSGTRLTVV.

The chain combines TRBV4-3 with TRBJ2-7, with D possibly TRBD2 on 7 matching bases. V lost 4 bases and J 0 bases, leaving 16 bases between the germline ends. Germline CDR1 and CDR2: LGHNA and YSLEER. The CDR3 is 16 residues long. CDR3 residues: CASSRGGAGGSYEQYF. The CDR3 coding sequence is TGCGCCAGCAGCCGAGGGGGGGCAGGAGGCTCCTACGAGCAGTACTTC.

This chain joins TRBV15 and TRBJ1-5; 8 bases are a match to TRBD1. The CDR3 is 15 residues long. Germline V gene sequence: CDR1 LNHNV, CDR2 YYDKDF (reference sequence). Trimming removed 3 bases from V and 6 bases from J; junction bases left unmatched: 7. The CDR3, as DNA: TGTGCCACCAGCAGGGAAATAACAGGGGGTCAGCCCCAGCATTTT. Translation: CATSREITGGQPQHF.

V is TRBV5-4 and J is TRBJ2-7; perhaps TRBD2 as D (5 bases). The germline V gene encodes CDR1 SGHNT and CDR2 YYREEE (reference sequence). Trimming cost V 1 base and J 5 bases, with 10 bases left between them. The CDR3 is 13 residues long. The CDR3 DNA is TGTGCCAGCAGCTTGCCGGGATCCCACGAGCAGTACTTC. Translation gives CASSLPGSHEQYF.

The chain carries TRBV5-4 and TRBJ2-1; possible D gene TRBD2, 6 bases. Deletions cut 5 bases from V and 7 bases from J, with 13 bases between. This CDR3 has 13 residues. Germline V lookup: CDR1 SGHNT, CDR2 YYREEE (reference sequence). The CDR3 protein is CASSSGRGNEQFF. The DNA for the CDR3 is TGTGCCAGCAGTTCCGGGCGGGGTAATGAGCAGTTCTTC.

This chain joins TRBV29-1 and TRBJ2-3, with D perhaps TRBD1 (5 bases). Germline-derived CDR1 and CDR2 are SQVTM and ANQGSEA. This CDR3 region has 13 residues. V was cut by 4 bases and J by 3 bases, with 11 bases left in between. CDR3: CSVVFPGTDTQYF. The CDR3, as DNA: TGCAGCGTTGTATTCCCAGGGACAGATACGCAGTATTTT.

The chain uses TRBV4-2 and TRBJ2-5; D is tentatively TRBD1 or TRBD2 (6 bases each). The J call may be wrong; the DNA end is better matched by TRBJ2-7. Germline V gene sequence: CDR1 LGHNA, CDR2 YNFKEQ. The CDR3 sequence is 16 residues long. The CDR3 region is CASSQENLGRGHEQYF. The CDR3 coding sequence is TGTGCCAGCAGCCAAGAAAATTTAGGCCGGGGGCACGAGCAGTACTTC.

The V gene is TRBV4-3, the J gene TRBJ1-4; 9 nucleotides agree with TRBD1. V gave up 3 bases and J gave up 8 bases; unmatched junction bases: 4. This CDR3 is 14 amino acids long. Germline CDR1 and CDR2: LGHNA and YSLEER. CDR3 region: CASSQDRGREKLFF. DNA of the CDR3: TGCGCCAGCAGCCAGGACAGGGGAAGAGAAAAACTGTTTTTT.

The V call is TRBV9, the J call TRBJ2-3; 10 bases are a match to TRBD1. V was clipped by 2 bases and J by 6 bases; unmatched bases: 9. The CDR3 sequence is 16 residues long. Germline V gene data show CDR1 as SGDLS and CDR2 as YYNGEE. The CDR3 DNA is TGTGCCAGCAGCGTCCGACAGGGGGCGCAGGGGGATACGCAGTATTTT. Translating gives CASSVRQGAQGDTQYF.

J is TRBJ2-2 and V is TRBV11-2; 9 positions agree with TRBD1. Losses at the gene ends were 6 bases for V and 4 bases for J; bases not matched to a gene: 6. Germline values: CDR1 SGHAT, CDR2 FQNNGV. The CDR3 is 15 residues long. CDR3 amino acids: CASRRPGQGTGELFF. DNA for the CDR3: TGTGCCAGCAGACGTCCGGGACAGGGCACCGGGGAGCTGTTTTTT.

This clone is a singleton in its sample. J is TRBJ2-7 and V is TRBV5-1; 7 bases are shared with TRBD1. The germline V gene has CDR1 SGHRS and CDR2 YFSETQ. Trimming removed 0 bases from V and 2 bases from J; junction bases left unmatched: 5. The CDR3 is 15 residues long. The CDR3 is CASSLATGVTYEQYF. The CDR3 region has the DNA TGCGCCAGCAGCTTGGCCACAGGGGTTACCTACGAGCAGTACTTC.

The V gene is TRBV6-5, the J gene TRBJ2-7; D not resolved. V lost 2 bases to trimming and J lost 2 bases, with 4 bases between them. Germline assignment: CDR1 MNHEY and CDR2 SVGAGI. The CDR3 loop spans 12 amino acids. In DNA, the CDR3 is TGTGCCAGCAGTTACCTCACCTACGAGCAGTACTTC. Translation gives CASSYLTYEQYF.

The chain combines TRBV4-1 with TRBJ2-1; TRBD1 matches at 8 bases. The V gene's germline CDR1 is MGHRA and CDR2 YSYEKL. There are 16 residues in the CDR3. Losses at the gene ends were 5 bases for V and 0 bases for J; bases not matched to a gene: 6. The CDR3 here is CASSLAGTGSYNEQFF. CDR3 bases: TGCGCCAGCAGCTTGGCCGGGACAGGCTCCTACAATGAGCAGTTCTTC.

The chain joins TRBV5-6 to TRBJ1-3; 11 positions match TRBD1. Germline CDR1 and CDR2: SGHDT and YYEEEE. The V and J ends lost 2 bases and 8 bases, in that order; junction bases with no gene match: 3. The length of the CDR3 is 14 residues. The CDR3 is CASSFWDRGDTIYF. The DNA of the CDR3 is TGTGCCAGCAGCTTTTGGGACAGGGGGGACACCATATATTTT.

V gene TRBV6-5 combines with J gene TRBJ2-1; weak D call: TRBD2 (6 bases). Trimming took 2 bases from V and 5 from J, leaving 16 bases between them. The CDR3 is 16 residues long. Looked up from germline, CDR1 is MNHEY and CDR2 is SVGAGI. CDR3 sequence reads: CASSYGMSGSHNEQFF. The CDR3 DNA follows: TGTGCCAGCAGTTACGGGATGAGCGGGTCCCACAATGAGCAGTTCTTC.

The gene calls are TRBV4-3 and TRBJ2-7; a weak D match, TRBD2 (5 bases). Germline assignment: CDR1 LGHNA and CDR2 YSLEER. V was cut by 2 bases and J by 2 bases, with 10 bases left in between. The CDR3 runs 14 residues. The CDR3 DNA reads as TGCGCCAGCAGCCAATACGGGAAAACCTACGAGCAGTACTTC. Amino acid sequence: CASSQYGKTYEQYF.

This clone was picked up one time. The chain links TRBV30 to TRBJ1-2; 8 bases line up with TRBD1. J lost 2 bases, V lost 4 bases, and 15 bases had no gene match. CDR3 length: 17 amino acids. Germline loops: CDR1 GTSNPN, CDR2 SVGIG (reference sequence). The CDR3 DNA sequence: TGTGCCTGGACTGCCGGGACAGGCCACCTGAGGAACTATGGCTACACCTTC. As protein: CAWTAGTGHLRNYGYTF.